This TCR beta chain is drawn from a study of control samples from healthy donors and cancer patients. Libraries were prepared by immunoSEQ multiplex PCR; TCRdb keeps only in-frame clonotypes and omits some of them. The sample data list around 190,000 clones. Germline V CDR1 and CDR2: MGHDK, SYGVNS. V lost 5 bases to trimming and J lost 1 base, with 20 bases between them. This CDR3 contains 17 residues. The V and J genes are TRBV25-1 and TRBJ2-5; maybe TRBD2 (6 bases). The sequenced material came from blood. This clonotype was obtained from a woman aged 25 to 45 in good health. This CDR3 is CASSPPPGRGLQETQYF. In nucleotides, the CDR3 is TGTGCCAGCAGTCCCCCCCCGGGGCGGGGCCTCCAAGAGACCCAGTACTTC.